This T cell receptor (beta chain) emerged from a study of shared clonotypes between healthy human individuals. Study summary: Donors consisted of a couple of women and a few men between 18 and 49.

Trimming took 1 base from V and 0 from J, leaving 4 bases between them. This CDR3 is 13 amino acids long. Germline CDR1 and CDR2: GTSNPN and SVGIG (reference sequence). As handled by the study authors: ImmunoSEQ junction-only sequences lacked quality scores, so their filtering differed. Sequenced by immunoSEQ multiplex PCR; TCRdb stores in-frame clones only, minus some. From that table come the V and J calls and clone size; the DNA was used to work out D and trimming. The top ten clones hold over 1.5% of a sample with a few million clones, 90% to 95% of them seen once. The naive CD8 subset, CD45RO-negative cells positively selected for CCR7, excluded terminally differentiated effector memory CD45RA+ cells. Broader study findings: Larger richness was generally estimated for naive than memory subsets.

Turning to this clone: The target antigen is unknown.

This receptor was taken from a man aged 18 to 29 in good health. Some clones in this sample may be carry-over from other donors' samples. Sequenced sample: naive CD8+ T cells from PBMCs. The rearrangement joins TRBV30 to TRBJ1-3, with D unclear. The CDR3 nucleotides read TGTGCCTGGAGTGGGGACTCTGGAAACACCATATATTTT. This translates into CAWSGDSGNTIYF.